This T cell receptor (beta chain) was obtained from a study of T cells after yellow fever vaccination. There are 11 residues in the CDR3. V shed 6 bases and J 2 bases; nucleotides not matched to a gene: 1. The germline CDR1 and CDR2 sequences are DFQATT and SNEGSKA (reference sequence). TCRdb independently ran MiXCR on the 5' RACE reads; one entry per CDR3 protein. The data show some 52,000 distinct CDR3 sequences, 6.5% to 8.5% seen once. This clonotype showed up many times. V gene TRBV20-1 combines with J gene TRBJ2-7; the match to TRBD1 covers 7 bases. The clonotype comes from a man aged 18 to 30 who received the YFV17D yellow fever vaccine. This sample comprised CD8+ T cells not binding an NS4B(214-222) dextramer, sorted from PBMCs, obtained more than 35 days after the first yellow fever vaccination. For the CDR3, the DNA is TGCAGTGCCGGGACAGCCTACGAGCAGTACGTC. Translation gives CSAGTAYEQYV.